The following is a TCR beta chain sequence with its context. What this receptor recognizes is not known. It has no much larger one-base neighbor in the sample; base qualities were not kept. This sample was included in a study of PD-1 blockade in classical Hodgkin lymphoma (dated by TCRdb to 2018 to 2021). With respect to the entire study: Nivolumab dosing was 3 mg/kg intravenously every 2 weeks, continuing until either disease progression or unacceptable toxicity. The study used CyTOF and TCR beta sequencing to define a peripheral blood immune signature of response to PD-1 blockade in classical Hodgkin lymphoma. Points the paper makes about the study in general: Only a single clinical trial cohort was studied, and what caused the repertoire differences, possibly disease activity or prior therapy, remained undefined. Baseline TCR diversity was reported as lower in newly diagnosed patients than in healthy donors, and lower still in relapsed/refractory patients. CD4+ but not CD8+ TCR diversity rose significantly by C4D1 (p=0.0027 vs p=0.16), most apparent in complete responders (p=0.02). Patients starting nivolumab less than 1 year after ASCT had lower diversity and were excluded from later analyses to avoid confounding by immune reconstitution. Among trial patients, those achieving complete response had baseline diversity similar to that of newly diagnosed patients, while diversity was significantly lower in partial responders and progressors.

Inclusive of the bounding cysteine and phenylalanine, the CDR3 is 13 residues long. Of all the DNA, just the CDR3 is kept, 39 bases in frame from base 1. From the germline V gene, CDR1 is SGHTA and CDR2 is FQGTGA. V is cut by 2 bases and J by 3 bases, and the space between the germline ends is 7 bases. In the paper's terms, the time point label means: cycle 1 day 1 (C1D1), immediately before nivolumab initiation. All trial patients had relapsed after autologous stem cell transplantation, with cohorts A, B and C differing in prior brentuximab vedotin exposure. The trial cohort comprised some 60 patients with relapsed/refractory classical Hodgkin lymphoma whose best overall responses were complete response, partial response or progressive disease. Trial patients were treated with single-agent nivolumab in the multi-cohort phase II CheckMate 205 trial. Best overall response was determined by an independent review committee according to the 2007 International Working Group response criteria. Trial PBMCs were obtained immediately prior to nivolumab initiation (C1D1) and on therapy at cycle 2 day 1 and cycle 4 day 1. Peripheral blood was collected in 8 mL Vacutainer Cell Preparation Tubes, from which PBMCs were isolated by centrifugation and then cryopreserved.

The Qiagen DNeasy kit was used to extract genomic DNA from unsorted PBMCs and from the negatively selected CD4+ and CD8+ fractions. TCR beta CDR3 regions were subjected to amplification by immunoSEQ multiplex PCR with primers that anneal to V and J segments. A synthetic immune receptor repertoire was used to minimize amplification bias, and any residual bias was removed computationally once sequencing was done. In the paper's pipeline: Custom Python scripts were used to quantify repertoire diversity as the Shannon entropy index. Unsorted, CD4+ and CD8+ repertoires were examined separately, except in combined analyses, for which CD4+ and CD8+ sequences were merged in silico. A clone counted as expanded when the clone's frequency after treatment rose at least 2-fold relative to C1D1, and clones undetected at baseline were given a pseudocount of 0.5. Singleton clones were defined as clones with 0 or 1 copy at C1D1, and non-singleton clones were defined as clones with 2 or more copies. Clones expanded in unsorted samples were annotated as CD4+, CD8+ or unknown by matching protein sequences in sorted samples from the same patient. Wilcoxon tests on paired samples were used to test diversity changes from C1D1 to C4D1. The source is immuneACCESS, and TCRdb retained only in-frame sequences with V and J called. Part of the clones is not carried over; for the studies checked, unresolved V genes explain less than half of this, and the remainder is unexplained. V, J and clone size are those of that table, while D and trimming were read from the DNA. This sample lists approximately 61,000 clones; 80% to 90% were detected once. The top ten hold 15% of the sample.

The V and J segments used are TRBV7-3 and TRBJ1-1; too little of a D gene remains to name it. The sequence derives from a human donor with classical Hodgkin lymphoma. Material: peripheral blood mononuclear cells (PBMCs), obtained at baseline. The CDR3 has the sequence CASSLRPDTEAFF. The nucleotide sequence reads as follows: TGTGCCAGCAGCTTACGGCCAGACACTGAAGCTTTCTTT.